This T cell receptor beta chain was captured in a study of blood T cell repertoires in COVID-19 (dated by TCRdb to the early 2020s). Background on the whole study: The collaborator samples originated in the United States, Italy and Spain and spanned the acute and convalescent phases of COVID-19. A freely available public database, intended as a resource for researchers studying the immune response to SARS-CoV-2, is where the repertoires were released. Subjects who had been exposed to COVID-19, were actively infected with it, or had recovered from it provided the deeply sampled blood TCRbeta repertoires that made up the dataset. Sample metadata almost always included a de-identified subject ID, COVID-19 status, age in years and sex. Where HLA class I and class II types were available, the types were taken from metadata supplied by the sample provider, not from assay-based typing. The prospective study material was composed of cDNA or gDNA derived from T cells, B-cell-depleted T cells, or PBMCs. The samples were drawn from two sources: the first 160 participants of the ongoing ImmuneRACE study, and 1,000 to 1,500 subjects contributed by 6 global collaborators. Overall study outcomes, separate from this receptor: The quantity of clinical and demographic metadata differed by source and by participant and was supplied without curation.

As for this clone: No cognate antigen has been identified for it. Base-call qualities are not available, and no considerably larger clone is one nucleotide away.

TCRbeta CDR3 regions were amplified from genomic DNA using the immunoSEQ Assay, a bias-controlled multiplex PCR. On the study's bioinformatics: Within the assay, amplification of reference gene primers was used to estimate how many nucleated cells each sample contained. Sequence reads were collapsed and filtered to measure the absolute abundance of every unique TCRbeta CDR3 rearrangement. For each sample, productive Simpson clonality was calculated as the square root of Simpson's diversity index across productive rearrangements. TCRdb's version of the immuneACCESS table is confined to in-frame rearrangements and falls short of the full clone set. An unresolved V gene accounts for under half of the shortfall where checked; the remainder is of unknown origin. V and J calls and clone size are copied from that table; D and trimming were computed from the DNA. The sample yields about 370,000 clones; more than 80% were counted once. The ten largest clonotypes hold approximately 3% of the sample.

In Seattle, one collaborating source enrolled patients while the infection was active and tracked those patients longitudinally over the course of disease. Whole blood was collected in K2EDTA tubes by collaborating institutions according to the institutions' own protocols. For TCRbeta analysis, collaborators shipped samples as frozen whole blood, isolated PBMCs, or DNA extracted from either of those sample types. Material: peripheral blood. The clonotype originates from a woman in her 30s with COVID-19, enrolled during active disease.

The bases are TGTGCCAGCAGCTGGTCGGATGGCTACACCTTC. Its coded protein is CASSWSDGYTF. This chain joins TRBV7-9 to TRBJ1-2; no D gene is confidently identified. V was cut back by 4 bases and J by 6 bases, leaving a gap of 6 bases between them. The CDR3 numbers 11 residues from cysteine through phenylalanine. Kept here is only the CDR3 DNA, which spans 33 bases and is read in frame from base 1. Taken from the germline V gene (reference sequence), the CDR1 and CDR2 loops are SEHNR and FQNEAQ.